This T cell receptor (beta chain) emerged from a study of cytomegalovirus exposure and HLA in healthy donors (dated by TCRdb to about 2017). Concerning the study at large: An earlier analysis of roughly 610 of the donors reported under 300 Gb of sequence data and around 110 million unique TCR beta sequences obtained from roughly 180 million T cells. An early release that covered fewer than 800 HLA-typed donors contained approximately 300 gigabases of sequencing data and tens of millions of unique TCR sequences. Of the roughly 400 genotyped donors, about 80% fell in the genetic ancestry cluster associated with self-reported Caucasian donors. The study aimed to test whether cataloging public T cell receptors could reveal signatures of past pathogen exposure. The T cell repertoires of roughly 660 subjects were profiled by immunosequencing and related to cytomegalovirus serostatus. Besides the first cohort of more than 650 subjects, a separate validation cohort made up of 120 different subjects was used. The study combined high-throughput TCR immunosequencing, statistical association of individual TCRs with disease status, and machine learning to predict cytomegalovirus infection status. To study patterns of TCR occurrence, a later analysis re-analyzed previously published TCR beta repertoires from 650 to 750 donors and added high-resolution HLA genotyping. The later analysis used no new phenotypic data to find candidate immune exposures, relying instead on TCR beta sequences and their occurrence across donors. To decide whether each TCR beta V gene segment behaved as functional or pseudogenic, an earlier analysis of approximately 590 of the donors relied on high-throughput TCR beta sequencing. Alongside the repertoire data, information on donor age, sex, ethnicity and CMV serostatus was compiled. In a later genetic analysis, genome-wide SNP genotypes for about 55% of the roughly 700 donors were used, and that subset was treated as a discovery cohort. Every discovery cohort repertoire had been produced on one sequencing platform. HLA typing covered class I and class II loci at four-digit resolution. The number of typed donors differed by locus: about 620-640 for A, B, C, DRB1 and DQB1; 500 to 550 for DQA1; some 610 for DPA1; and roughly 490 for DPB1. About five DR-DQ haplotypes were handled as single units for association and clustering, since linkage in the cohort was strong. Among almost 400 genotyped donors of the cohort, an average of 235,054 unique TCR beta nucleotide sequences were sequenced per donor, roughly a sixth of them non-productive.

As regards this clone: Its specific antigen is unknown. Per-base quality was not reported, and no clone a single base away is much larger than it.

The cohort comprised 710 or so healthy bone marrow donors. All cohort members were sampled while nominally healthy, although unrecorded immune exposures were likely present. The donor tested CMV seronegative, placing the donor among the 300 to 450 seronegative members of the cohort. A peripheral blood sample was collected from each donor, and TCR beta sequencing was performed on peripheral blood mononuclear cells. The Qiagen DNeasy Blood Extraction Kit was used to extract genomic DNA from the blood cell samples. On the study overall, not on this receptor specifically: At a false discovery rate of 0.05, a later analysis linked 15,000 to 20,000 TCR beta sequences to specific HLA alleles. In a later analysis, TCR association rates were found to vary across HLA loci, with the most associated TCRs seen for DRB1 alleles and the fewest for HLA-C alleles. When HLA alleles, especially DR and DQ, strongly co-occurred, TCR associations were difficult to assign to individual alleles. CMV serostatus was the only immune exposure information available for the cohort. Broadly in line with IMGT annotations, most TCR beta V segments showed up in productive rearrangements about 90% or about 30% of the time in an earlier analysis of around 550 of the donors. V-gene and J-gene trimming of TCR beta chains was associated with a missense DCLRE1C variant in a later genetic analysis, and the association was replicated in an independent cohort. According to a later genetic analysis, donors in an Asian-associated ancestry cluster had fewer N-insertions in productive TCRs than the roughly 700-donor mean. Because counts were too low, some 17 rarely observed V segments, including chromosome 9 orphons, were excluded from the earlier analysis of several hundred of the donors. Because HLA typing was unavailable for some donors at each locus, only the typed subset was used in association tests. A total of 150 or so TCR beta chains were listed by the study as associated with cytomegalovirus. The classifier was reported to diagnose cytomegalovirus status with high specificity and sensitivity in both the original cohort and the validation cohort. A further reported finding was that TCR beta sequences accurately predicted the HLA-A and HLA-B alleles for most subjects in the first cohort. While some public TCRs were present in many individuals, most TCR sequences turned up only very rarely across donors. The sequencing pipeline was judged likely to have produced a cluster of highly shared sequence variants as a technical artifact. In a later analysis, HLA-associated TCR beta chains were found to be more clonally expanded and to have lower generation probabilities than equally common non-associated chains. In this cohort, only TCR beta chains were sequenced, and detectable features were limited by the absence of alpha or paired-chain data. Presence/absence analyses assumed roughly uniform sequencing depth across donors, an assumption that may not hold. According to the authors, the approach could potentially be generalized to other disease states and immunological phenotypes. Because the 87-base-pair reads could not distinguish some IMGT-functional V segments, including TRBV6-2 and TRBV6-3, those segments were excluded. A few of the identified cytomegalovirus-associated TCR beta chains were confirmed in vitro to be specific for cytomegalovirus antigens. Linkage disequilibrium might explain the correlated functional status among segregating V segments, but an unknown experimental factor could not be ruled out. In a later analysis, several top co-occurrence clusters were reported to appear linked to parvovirus B19, influenza, CMV and Epstein-Barr virus. In a later analysis, most CMV-associated TCR beta chains were found to appear HLA-restricted, with HLA associations seemingly driven largely by CMV exposure.

Trimming removed 5 bases from V and 8 bases from J; the gene matches leave 6 bases unexplained. The germline V gene sets CDR1 to SGHAT and CDR2 to FQNNGV. From its cysteine to its phenylalanine, the CDR3 spans 14 amino acids. CDR3 DNA is the only sequence kept; it has 42 bases, read in frame from the first base. Libraries were prepared through the immunoSEQ multiplex PCR assay. For the multiplex PCR, a mixture combining 60 forward primers for TCR Vbeta segments and 13 reverse primers for TCR Jbeta segments was used. A multiplex PCR assay on genomic DNA amplified the CDR3 region of rearranged TCR beta genes. Amplified TCR beta libraries were sequenced as 87-base-pair reads on the Illumina HiSeq System. The study's own analysis went as follows. A later analysis counted about 80 million unique TCR beta chains across the 700 or so repertoires, and some 11 million of these chains were shared by at least two donors. Raw reads were error-corrected and collapsed into unique sequences with a nearest-neighbor algorithm that merged closely related sequences to remove PCR and sequencing errors. Alignment of CDR3 sequences to IMGT reference sequences was used to assign V, D and J gene segments. For a sequence to be retained, a match of at least six nucleotides to both a V gene segment and a J gene segment was required. A rearrangement counted as productive if the CDR3 had no stop codons and remained in frame with V and J, and every other rearrangement counted as non-productive. CDR3 was defined by IMGT convention, running from the second conserved V-encoded cysteine to the conserved J-encoded phenylalanine. The earlier analysis of some 550 of the donors excluded any sequence lacking an unambiguous match to a single V gene segment. In an earlier analysis of about 590 of the donors, a V segment was called functional when productive rearrangements were above 56.7%, and segregating when the standard deviation between donors exceeded 5%. A statistical classification framework was built to diagnose cytomegalovirus status from the catalog of TCR beta chain sequences. A later analysis assigned V and J genes by comparing TCR nucleotide sequences with IMGT/GENE-DB human TR gene sequences. Using the TCRdist pipeline, a later analysis assigned CDR3 sequences along with most-parsimonious VDJ recombination scenarios. A later analysis defined each TCR beta chain by its CDR3 amino acid sequence plus V-gene family, and excluded reads lacking a unique V-gene family. In a later analysis, 450 to 600 highly shared, low-generation-probability nucleotide sequences were removed to address suspected cross-contamination and a sequencing artifact. A later analysis calculated a clonal expansion index for each public chain from normalized within-repertoire ranks of inferred template counts. In a later analysis, generation probabilities were computed using a VDJ recombination model fitted to out-of-frame rearrangements, and the results were checked against IGoR. In a later analysis, hypergeometric tests were used to score TCR-TCR, TCR-HLA and TCR-CMV co-occurrence, with a repertoire-size bias correction applied to TCR pairs. To estimate false discovery rates, a later analysis permuted the HLA or CMV assignments 20 times. In a later analysis, co-occurring TCRs were grouped using DBSCAN, with TCRdist sequence similarity added in when clustering inside HLA-allele-positive subsets. Repertoires with fewer than 30,000 or more than 120,000 public chains, plus five repertoires with anomalous nucleotide sharing, were excluded from co-occurrence clustering. As stored in TCRdb, this immuneACCESS dataset retains in-frame rearrangements with V and J assigned. A fraction of the clones does not appear; measured against another copy, unresolved V genes explain less than half of the discrepancy, and the remainder lacks a known reason. From that table come the V and J calls and clone size; the DNA was used to work out D and trimming. Within this sample are approximately 150,000 clones, with roughly 75% of them counted one time only. The ten largest clones capture 2.5% to 3% of the sample.

The sequence came from a female donor in good health and CMV-seronegative. Material for sequencing was PBMCs. This chain joins TRBV11-2 to TRBJ2-3; 11 bases in between match TRBD1. The CDR3 amino acid sequence is: CASSPGTGGATQYF. Read as DNA, the sequence is TGTGCCAGCAGCCCCGGGACAGGGGGAGCTACGCAGTATTTT.